The source of this T cell receptor beta chain is a study of technical replicates of blood from a few donors. The CDR3 loop spans 13 amino acids. The V gene lost 8 bases and the J gene lost 3 bases, with 14 bases spanning the gap. Germline V CDR1 and CDR2: SEHNR, FQNEAQ (reference sequence). The table came from immunoSEQ multiplex PCR; TCRdb's copy has only in-frame clones and leaves some out. The sample contains around 83,000 clones, approximately 94% of which appear only once. The chain has TRBV7-9 and TRBJ2-7; the D is unclear. Sequenced material: T cells isolated from PBMCs. The TCR comes from a human donor in good health. The CDR3 region is CASATDILYEQYF. Here the CDR3 DNA reads TGTGCCAGCGCCACCGACATCCTCTACGAGCAGTACTTC. The variable domain in full, completed from reference TRBV7-9 and TRBJ2-7, reads DTGVSQNPRHKITKRGQNVTFRCDPISEHNRLYWYRQTLGQGPEFLTYFQNEAQLEKSRLLSDRFSAERPKGSFSTLEIQRTEQGDSAMYLCASATDILYEQYFGPGTRLTVT.